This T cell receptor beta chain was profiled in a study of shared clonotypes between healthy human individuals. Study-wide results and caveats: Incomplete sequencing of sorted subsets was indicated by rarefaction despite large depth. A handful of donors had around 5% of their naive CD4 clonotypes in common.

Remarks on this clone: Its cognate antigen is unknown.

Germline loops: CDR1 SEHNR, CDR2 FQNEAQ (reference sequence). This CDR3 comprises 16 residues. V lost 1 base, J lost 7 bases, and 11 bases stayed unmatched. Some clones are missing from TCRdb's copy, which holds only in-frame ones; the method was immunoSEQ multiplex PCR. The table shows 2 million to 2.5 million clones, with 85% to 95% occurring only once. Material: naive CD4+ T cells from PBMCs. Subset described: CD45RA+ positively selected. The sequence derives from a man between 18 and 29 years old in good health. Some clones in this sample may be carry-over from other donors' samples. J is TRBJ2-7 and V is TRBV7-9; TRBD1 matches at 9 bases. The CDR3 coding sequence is TGTGCCAGCAGCTTAGGTACCGGACAGGGGTTTCTGGAGCAGTACTTC. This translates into CASSLGTGQGFLEQYF.